This T cell receptor beta chain is drawn from a study of blood T cell repertoires in COVID-19. Across the study: The origin of the acute and convalescent COVID-19 samples was the United States, Italy and Spain. Nucleic acid was either cDNA or gDNA, and it came from T cells, B-cell-depleted T cells, or PBMCs.

The V gene lost 7 bases and the J gene lost 2 bases, with 8 bases spanning the gap. This CDR3 comprises 12 residues. Germline loops: CDR1 SNHLY, CDR2 FYNNEI. Authors' methods: Scientists estimated how many nucleated cells there were by amplifying reference gene primers. Clones were read by immunoSEQ multiplex PCR, and TCRdb kept only the in-frame ones, dropping some. That table gives V, J and clone size, and the DNA gave D and trimming. The table lists 85,000 to 90,000 clones, around 93% of them singletons. Sequencing input: peripheral blood. V is TRBV2 and J is TRBJ1-1; D call uncertain. The clonotype comes from a human donor with active COVID-19. The donor label of this sample is uncertain. CDR3 DNA: TGTGCCAGCACCTCAGGTAACACTGAAGCTTTCTTT. Translated: CASTSGNTEAFF.